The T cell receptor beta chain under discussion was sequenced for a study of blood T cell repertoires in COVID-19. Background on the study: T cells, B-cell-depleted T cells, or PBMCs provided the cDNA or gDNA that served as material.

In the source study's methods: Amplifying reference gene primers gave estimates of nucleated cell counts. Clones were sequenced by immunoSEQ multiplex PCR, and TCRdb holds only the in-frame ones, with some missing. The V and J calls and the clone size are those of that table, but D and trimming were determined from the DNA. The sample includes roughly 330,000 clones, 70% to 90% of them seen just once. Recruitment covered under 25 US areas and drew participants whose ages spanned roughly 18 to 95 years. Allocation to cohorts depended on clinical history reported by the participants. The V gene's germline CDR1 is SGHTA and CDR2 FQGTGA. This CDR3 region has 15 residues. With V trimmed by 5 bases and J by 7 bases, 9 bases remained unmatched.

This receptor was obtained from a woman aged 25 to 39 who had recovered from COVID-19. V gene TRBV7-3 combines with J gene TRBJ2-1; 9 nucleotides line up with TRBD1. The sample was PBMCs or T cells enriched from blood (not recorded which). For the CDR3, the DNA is TGTGCCAGCAGCGCAGGGACAGGGCCCGGAAATGAGCAGTTCTTC. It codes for CASSAGTGPGNEQFF.